The 12 T cell receptor beta chains listed next were all sequenced from one sample in a study of T-cell reconstitution after alpha-beta-depleted transplantation in children. Unique molecular identifiers were built into the TCRbeta library. Each CDR3 protein is one row after TCRdb ran MiXCR on the PCR reads. Here the sample spans around 600,000 distinct CDR3 sequences, roughly 23% being singletons. Specimen: PBMCs, mostly from graft donor cells, collected 360 days after TCRalphabeta/CD19-depleted stem cell transplant. The receptors were sampled from a boy younger than two who had a stem cell transplant for acute myeloid leukemia, so the T cells may come from the graft donor.

This clonotype was counted ten times or more. The genes are TRBV20-1 and TRBJ1-6; 7 bases align to TRBD1. The CDR3 loop spans 13 amino acids. Germline-derived CDR1 and CDR2 are DFQATT and SNEGSKA (reference sequence). V shed 5 bases, J shed 10 bases, and the junction held 8 bases outside the gene matches. The CDR3 nucleotides read TGCAGTGCTTCTACAGGGGTGGGGTCACCCCTCCACTTT. Encoded protein: CSASTGVGSPLHF.

The chain uses TRBV11-3 and TRBJ2-4, with no clear D. The germline V gene encodes CDR1 SGHNT and CDR2 YENEEA. The CDR3 is made up of 13 amino acids. Trimming removed 2 bases at V and 5 bases at J, with 7 bases between. CDR3 sequence (DNA): TGTGCCAGCAGCTTAAACTGGGAAAACATTCAGTACTTC. It is translated as CASSLNWENIQYF. The whole variable domain, remainder taken from reference TRBV11-3 and TRBJ2-4, is EAGVVQSPRYKIIEKKQPVAFWCNPISGHNTLYWYLQNLGQGPELLIRYENEEAVDDSQLPKDRFSAERLKGVDSTLKIQPAELGDSAVYLCASSLNWENIQYFGAGTRLSVL.

The genes are TRBV27 and TRBJ2-1; 12 nucleotides align to TRBD2. CDR1 is MNHEY and CDR2 is SMNVEV in the germline V gene (reference sequence). This CDR3 spans 16 amino acids. The V gene end was trimmed by 4 bases and the J gene end by 5 bases; junction bases not matched to a gene: 6. CDR3 loop: CASSSKLAGGNNEQFF. DNA of the CDR3: TGTGCCAGCAGTTCAAAACTAGCGGGGGGCAACAATGAGCAGTTCTTC.

The rearrangement joins TRBV7-6 to TRBJ2-1, with TRBD1 matching over 7 bases. Germline V gene lookup returns CDR1 SGHVS and CDR2 FNYEAQ. The CDR3 runs 15 residues. Trimming removed 2 bases from V and 7 bases from J; junction bases left unmatched: 8. The CDR3 here is CASSLTTGLANEQFF. The DNA for the CDR3 is TGTGCCAGCAGCTTAACGACAGGGCTTGCAAATGAGCAGTTCTTC.

J is TRBJ1-5 and V is TRBV7-2; D ambiguous. V was clipped by 1 base and J by 6 bases, with 13 bases between them. CDR1 is SGHTA, CDR2 FQGNSA, per germline. There are 15 residues in the CDR3. CDR3 amino acids: CASSLEDRPSQPQHF. The CDR3 region has the DNA TGTGCCAGCAGCTTAGAGGATCGACCCAGTCAGCCCCAGCATTTT.

This clonotype has only a few counts. This chain links TRBV5-1 with TRBJ2-5; D is perhaps TRBD2 (7 bases). The germline V gene encodes CDR1 SGHRS and CDR2 YFSETQ. V lost 1 base and J lost 4, with 23 bases in between. This CDR3 region has 18 residues. The CDR3 sequence is CASSLKMSGGPIRETQYF. The CDR3 DNA reads as TGCGCCAGCAGCTTGAAGATGTCCGGGGGGCCTATTAGAGAGACCCAGTACTTC.

The chain carries TRBV29-1 and TRBJ1-1; D gene uncertain. Trimming pared 4 bases from V and 6 bases from J, leaving 6 bases between. Germline V lookup: CDR1 SQVTM, CDR2 ANQGSEA. CDR3 length equals 10 residues. The DNA of the CDR3 is TGCAGCGTTGTTGCAGCTGAAGCTTTCTTT. It specifies CSVVAAEAFF.

This clonotype turned up a few times. This chain uses TRBV9 with TRBJ2-1; D not certain. The CDR3 extends over 11 amino acids. Germline assignment: CDR1 SGDLS and CDR2 YYNGEE. With 4 bases removed from V and 8 bases from J, the gap between germline ends came to 7 bases. The CDR3 loop is CASSLNDEQFF. As DNA, the CDR3 is TGTGCCAGCAGCCTCAACGATGAGCAGTTCTTC.

There are many counts of this clonotype. The chain links TRBV11-2 to TRBJ2-1, with D perhaps matching TRBD2 (6 bases). The V end was cut by 8 bases, the J end by 10 bases, with 18 bases between. Germline CDR1 SGHAT, CDR2 FQNNGV. This CDR3 is built from 13 residues. The CDR3 DNA reads TGTGCCAGCTGGGGACTCCCGCCTTGGGAGCAGTTCTTC. Amino acids: CASWGLPPWEQFF.

The table lists this clonotype with many counts. The chain is built from TRBV6-2 or TRBV6-3 and TRBJ2-7, with TRBD2 identical over 11 bases. Germline V gene sequence: CDR1 MNHEY, CDR2 SVGEGT. The CDR3 sequence is 16 residues long. J lost 0 bases, V lost 5 bases, and 6 bases had no gene match. CDR3 DNA: TGTGCCAGCAGTACCGGACTAGCGGGCAGCTCCTACGAGCAGTACTTC. Translating it yields CASSTGLAGSSYEQYF.

The chain employs TRBV28 and TRBJ1-1; D unresolved. The CDR3 runs to 12 residues. In germline, CDR1 is MDHEN, CDR2 SYDVKM. V shed 6 bases and J shed 4 bases, with 9 bases lying between them. CDR3 DNA sequence: TGTGCCAGCAGGACCTCTTCCACTGAAGCTTTCTTT. It yields the protein CASRTSSTEAFF.

This clonotype has a handful of counts. The V gene is TRBV20-1, the J gene TRBJ2-4; D may match TRBD1 or TRBD2 (6 bases each). CDR1 is DFQATT, CDR2 SNEGSKA, per germline (reference sequence). With 2 bases removed from V and 5 bases from J, the gap between germline ends came to 13 bases. The length of the CDR3 is 14 residues. DNA of the CDR3: TGCAGTGCTAGAAAGGGGGGTCTCGAAAACATTCAGTACTTC. Encoded protein: CSARKGGLENIQYF.